These 12 T cell receptor beta chains share one sample of origin, sequenced in a study of blood T cell repertoires in COVID-19. Assay used: immunoSEQ multiplex PCR; TCRdb lists only in-frame clones, some missing. This table has fewer than 300,000 clones, just over 90% appearing once. Sequencing was done on a sample of peripheral blood. All receptors come from a woman in her 30s with COVID-19, enrolled during active disease.

The J gene is TRBJ2-1, the V gene TRBV9; 10 positions agree with TRBD2. The CDR3 runs to 15 residues. Germline V gene data show CDR1 as SGDLS and CDR2 as YYNGEE. The J segment lost 7 bases and the V segment lost 4 bases, leaving 8 bases of the junction unmatched. For the CDR3, the DNA is TGTGCCAGCAGCTCAGCGGGAGGGCCGGAGAATGAGCAGTTCTTC. This codes for CASSSAGGPENEQFF.

The chain employs TRBV5-1 and TRBJ2-2, with D tentatively TRBD1 (5 bases). The CDR3 has 15 residues. V was clipped by 0 bases and J by 1 base, with 7 bases between them. CDR1 is SGHRS and CDR2 is YFSETQ in the germline V gene. The CDR3 DNA reads as TGCGCCAGCAGCTTGGGACAGATGAACACCGGGGAGCTGTTTTTT. It yields the protein CASSLGQMNTGELFF.

This chain links TRBV19 with TRBJ1-5; the D is unclear. This CDR3 is built from 16 residues. Per the germline V gene, CDR1 is LNHDA and CDR2 is SQIVND (reference sequence). Trimming left V 0 bases short and J 0 bases short, with 9 bases between. The CDR3 protein is CASSIDSIYSNQPQHF. CDR3 coding DNA: TGTGCCAGTAGTATAGATTCCATCTATAGCAATCAGCCCCAGCATTTT.

This chain uses TRBV2 with TRBJ2-2; 10 bases map to TRBD2. Germline loops: CDR1 SNHLY, CDR2 FYNNEI. V gave up 7 bases and J gave up 5 bases; unmatched junction bases: 10. CDR3 length: 16 amino acids. The CDR3 spells CASTIAGGGLTGELFF. As DNA, the CDR3 is TGTGCCAGCACTATAGCGGGAGGAGGTTTGACCGGGGAGCTGTTTTTT.

The V gene is TRBV10-3, the J gene TRBJ2-2; unclear D gene. The germline V gene encodes CDR1 ENHRY and CDR2 SYGVKD. The CDR3 runs to 14 residues. The V and J ends lost 3 bases and 2 bases respectively, with 7 bases between them. DNA for the CDR3: TGTGCCATCAGTGAATTAACTAACACCGGGGAGCTGTTTTTT. Translated: CAISELTNTGELFF.

This chain joins TRBV6-5 and TRBJ1-1, with TRBD1 matching over 9 bases. Trimming at V came to 5 bases and at J to 1 base, leaving 5 bases not matched to a gene. The germline V gene has CDR1 MNHEY and CDR2 SVGAGI. The CDR3 extends over 15 amino acids. This CDR3 is CASSKRTGANTEAFF. CDR3 nucleotide sequence: TGTGCCAGCAGTAAACGGACAGGGGCGAACACTGAAGCTTTCTTT.

The sample holds a few counts of this clone. The DNA for the CDR3 is TGTGCCAGCAGCCGGAGCGGGGGTACTTACACCGGGGAGCTGTTTTTT. As protein: CASSRSGGTYTGELFF. The V gene is TRBV14, the J gene TRBJ2-2; TRBD2 matches at 8 bases. The CDR3 has 16 residues. Germline values: CDR1 SGHDN, CDR2 FVKESK. The V gene end was trimmed by 4 bases and the J gene end by 3 bases; junction bases not matched to a gene: 7.

V is TRBV7-3 and J is TRBJ2-5; D unresolved. CDR3 size: 13 residues. Germline V gives CDR1 SGHTA, CDR2 FQGTGA. V gave up 3 bases and J gave up 2 bases, with 7 bases separating them. CDR3 in DNA: TGTGCCAGCAGCTTGGGCCAGCAAGAGACCCAGTACTTC. This sequence encodes CASSLGQQETQYF.

This chain connects TRBV13 to TRBJ2-5; D is undetermined. The CDR3 is made up of 15 amino acids. Germline lookup yields CDR1 PRHDT and CDR2 FYEKMQ (reference sequence). V was shortened by 4 bases and J by 1 base, with 13 bases between the two germline ends. As DNA, the CDR3 is TGTGCCAGCAGCTCTACTAAGACTCTCCAAGAGACCCAGTACTTC. It yields the protein CASSSTKTLQETQYF.

A single count supports this clone. The chain employs TRBV12-3 or TRBV12-4 and TRBJ1-2; the D gene is possibly TRBD1 (5 bases). V lost 2 bases to trimming and J lost 4 bases, with 8 bases between them. This CDR3 spans 13 amino acids. The CDR3 DNA reads TGTGCCAGCAGTTTAAAGACAGCCTATGGCTACACCTTC. Its translation is CASSLKTAYGYTF.

This chain uses TRBV28 with TRBJ2-7; TRBD1 is a possible D gene (5 bases). Trimming left V 8 bases short and J 6 bases short, with 23 bases between. The CDR3 has 15 amino acids. Looked up from germline, CDR1 is MDHEN and CDR2 is SYDVKM. In DNA, the CDR3 is TGTGCCAGCGCCCCCCGAGACAGACCCACCACCGAGCAGTACTTC. Translated: CASAPRDRPTTEQYF.

The CDR3 region is CASSWTGGNEQFF. The CDR3 DNA follows: TGTGCCAGCAGCTGGACAGGGGGCAATGAGCAGTTCTTC. V is TRBV16 and J is TRBJ2-1; TRBD1 aligns across 10 bases. Germline values: CDR1 KGHSY, CDR2 FQNENV. The V and J ends lost 5 bases and 6 bases, in that order; junction bases with no gene match: 1. CDR3 length: 13 amino acids.